One and the same sample provided the 25 T cell receptor beta chains below, sequenced in a study of blood T cell repertoires in COVID-19. Sequencing used immunoSEQ multiplex PCR; TCRdb keeps in-frame clones, though not all of them. The sample holds roughly 300,000 clones, 85% seen once. Sequencing was done on a sample of PBMCs or T cells enriched from blood (not recorded which). Receptor source: a woman aged 45-65 years who had recovered from COVID-19.

This rearrangement joins TRBV24-1 to TRBJ1-6; D perhaps matches TRBD1 (6 bases). Germline loops: CDR1 KGHDR, CDR2 SFDVKD. This CDR3 comprises 16 residues. The germline V and J ends were trimmed by 7 bases and 7 bases, with 19 bases remaining between them. CDR3 nucleotide sequence: TGTGCCACCAGGTTCCTAACAGGGAGAGTAAATTCACCCCTCCACTTT. This gives the protein CATRFLTGRVNSPLHF.

This clone was detected a few times. The CDR3 region is CSVDGDSSYEQYF. The CDR3 coding sequence is TGCAGCGTTGATGGAGACAGCTCCTACGAGCAGTACTTC. The rearrangement links TRBV29-1 to TRBJ2-7; D might be TRBD1 (5 bases). Trimming left V 3 bases short and J 0 bases short, with 9 bases between. There are 13 residues in the CDR3. Germline values: CDR1 SQVTM, CDR2 ANQGSEA.

The V call is TRBV30, the J call TRBJ1-1; D not resolved. Trimming stripped 4 bases from V and 3 bases from J, with 15 bases between. Germline assignment: CDR1 GTSNPN and CDR2 SVGIG (reference sequence). The CDR3 spans 14 residues. The CDR3 DNA sequence: TGTGCCTGGACAGCAGATCCCCGGGACACTGAAGCTTTCTTT. It codes for CAWTADPRDTEAFF.

The chain joins TRBV28 to TRBJ1-3; possible D gene TRBD1, 5 bases. CDR1 MDHEN and CDR2 SYDVKM come from the germline V gene. Trimming removed 2 bases from V and 7 bases from J, with 9 bases in between. The CDR3 contains 13 residues. CDR3 protein: CASSLQGYNTIYF. In DNA, the CDR3 is TGTGCCAGCAGTTTACAGGGATATAACACCATATATTTT.

V gene TRBV2 combines with J gene TRBJ1-5, with a possible D match to TRBD1 (5 bases). This CDR3 has 15 residues. The germline V gene encodes CDR1 SNHLY and CDR2 FYNNEI. Trimming removed 4 bases at V and 0 bases at J, with 10 bases between. CDR3 region: CASSGQTYSNQPQHF. CDR3 sequence (DNA): TGTGCCAGCAGTGGACAGACCTATAGCAATCAGCCCCAGCATTTT.

Written as DNA, the CDR3 is TGTGCCAGCAGCTCCTATAGCGGGGGGGCGGGCAATGAGCAGTTCTTC. As protein: CASSSYSGGAGNEQFF. The chain has TRBV7-8 and TRBJ2-1; the match to TRBD2 covers 11 bases. This CDR3 has 16 residues. The junction had 8 bases not matched to a gene; V was cut back by 4 bases and J by 6 bases. Germline V gene sequence: CDR1 SGHVS, CDR2 FQNEAQ.

The chain has TRBV7-2 and TRBJ1-1, with D maybe TRBD1 (5 bases). Germline lookup yields CDR1 SGHTA and CDR2 FQGNSA. Between the trimmed V and J ends, which lost 3 bases and 11 bases, there was a span of 19 bases. CDR3 length: 14 amino acids. CDR3 loop: CASSFNRIGVSAFF. Here the CDR3 DNA reads TGTGCCAGCAGCTTCAACAGGATTGGCGTTTCCGCTTTCTTT. The whole variable domain, remainder taken from reference TRBV7-2 and TRBJ1-1, is GAGVSQSPSNKVTEKGKDVELRCDPISGHTALYWYRQSLGQGLEFLIYFQGNSAPDKSGLPSDRFSAERTGGSVSTLTIQRTQQEDSAVYLCASSFNRIGVSAFFGQGTRLTVV.

The rearrangement links TRBV27 to TRBJ1-2, with 7 bases that match TRBD1. There are 13 residues in the CDR3. Trimming removed 5 bases from V and 8 bases from J; junction bases left unmatched: 8. The V gene's germline CDR1 is MNHEY and CDR2 SMNVEV (reference sequence). For the CDR3, the DNA is TGTGCCAGCAGTCCATACGACAGGGAGGGCTACACCTTC. Protein: CASSPYDREGYTF.

This chain uses TRBV6-1 with TRBJ2-3; D not resolved. The V end lost 0 bases, the J end lost 6 bases, and 13 bases lay between the germline ends. The CDR3 runs to 15 residues. The germline gives CDR1 MNHNS, CDR2 SASEGT. The CDR3 is CASSEASPRQDTQYF. The CDR3 DNA reads as TGTGCCAGCAGTGAAGCTTCGCCGCGGCAGGATACGCAGTATTTT.

The V gene is TRBV5-1, the J gene TRBJ2-5, with a weak D call TRBD2 (5 bases). The V gene lost 6 bases and the J gene lost 4 bases, with 10 bases spanning the gap. The CDR3 extends over 12 amino acids. Germline-derived CDR1 and CDR2 are SGHRS and YFSETQ. CDR3 amino acids: CASNAGGETQYF. CDR3 bases: TGCGCCAGCAATGCGGGCGGAGAGACCCAGTACTTC.

The rearrangement uses TRBV4-1 and TRBJ2-2, with 7 nucleotides matching TRBD2. Per germline, CDR1 MGHRA and CDR2 YSYEKL. The CDR3 is 16 amino acids. Unmatched junction bases numbered 3, after V lost 2 bases and J lost 0 bases. CDR3 in amino acids: CASSQMGGSNTGELFF. The DNA of the CDR3 is TGCGCCAGCAGCCAAATGGGGGGGTCGAACACCGGGGAGCTGTTTTTT.

J is TRBJ1-1 and V is TRBV28, with a possible D match to TRBD1 (6 bases). The V gene lost 6 bases and the J gene lost 6 bases, with 8 bases spanning the gap. This CDR3 has 11 amino acids. Germline CDR1 reads MDHEN; CDR2 reads SYDVKM. CDR3 in DNA: TGTGCCAGCAGCGCAGGGGCTGAAGCTTTCTTT. It codes for CASSAGAEAFF. Combining the CDR3 with reference TRBV28 and TRBJ1-1 gives the whole variable domain DVKVTQSSRYLVKRTGEKVFLECVQDMDHENMFWYRQDPGLGLRLIYFSYDVKMKEKGDIPEGYSVSREKKERFSLILESASTNQTSMYLCASSAGAEAFFGQGTRLTVV.

The chain uses TRBV5-1 and TRBJ1-3; 7 nucleotides agree with TRBD1. The junction had 9 bases not matched to a gene; V was cut back by 3 bases and J by 0 bases. The CDR3 covers 17 residues. Germline V lookup: CDR1 SGHRS, CDR2 YFSETQ. The CDR3 DNA reads TGCGCCAGCAGCTCCGTCCCGGGACAGATCTCTGGAAACACCATATATTTT. It codes for CASSSVPGQISGNTIYF.

This CDR3 reads CASSPLRTGPMNTEAFF. The CDR3 coding sequence is TGTGCCAGCAGCCCTCTCCGGACAGGGCCGATGAACACTGAAGCTTTCTTT. The chain recombines TRBV4-2 with TRBJ1-1; 8 nucleotides agree with TRBD1. The CDR3 covers 17 residues. Losses at the gene ends were 4 bases for V and 0 bases for J; bases not matched to a gene: 10. Germline V gene lookup returns CDR1 LGHNA and CDR2 YNFKEQ.

The chain links TRBV7-3 to TRBJ1-1; no firm D call. V gave up 5 bases and J gave up 1 base, with 8 bases separating them. The CDR3 is 13 residues long. Germline-derived CDR1 and CDR2 are SGHTA and FQGTGA. CDR3 in amino acids: CASSAGWNTEAFF. In nucleotides, the CDR3 is TGTGCCAGCAGCGCGGGGTGGAACACTGAAGCTTTCTTT. The variable domain in full, completed from reference TRBV7-3 and TRBJ1-1, reads GAGVSQTPSNKVTEKGKYVELRCDPISGHTALYWYRQSLGQGPEFLIYFQGTGAADDSGLPNDRFFAVRPEGSVSTLKIQRTERGDSAVYLCASSAGWNTEAFFGQGTRLTVV.

The V gene is TRBV5-4, the J gene TRBJ2-7; 11 nucleotides align to TRBD1. This CDR3 comprises 15 residues. Looked up from germline, CDR1 is SGHNT and CDR2 is YYREEE (reference sequence). J was trimmed by 4 bases and V by 0 bases; bases with no gene match: 3. CDR3 sequence reads: CASSLVGQGAYEQYF. CDR3 sequence (DNA): TGTGCCAGCAGCTTGGTTGGACAGGGGGCATACGAGCAGTACTTC.

V gene TRBV5-4 combines with J gene TRBJ2-7, with 7 nucleotides matching TRBD1. The germline gives CDR1 SGHNT, CDR2 YYREEE (reference sequence). Trimming took 9 bases from V and 2 from J; bases not matched to a gene: 11. This CDR3 contains 14 residues. CDR3 in amino acids: CATEPFDRAYEQYF. DNA for the CDR3: TGTGCCACCGAGCCCTTTGACAGGGCCTACGAGCAGTACTTC.

The chain employs TRBV19 and TRBJ2-7; TRBD2 matches at 14 bases. The CDR3 runs 16 residues. Germline-derived CDR1 and CDR2 are LNHDA and SQIVND (reference sequence). Unmatched junction bases numbered 6, after V lost 5 bases and J lost 3 bases. The CDR3 sequence is CASSSQGTSGSYEQYF. CDR3 DNA sequence: TGTGCCAGTAGTTCCCAAGGGACTAGCGGGAGCTACGAGCAGTACTTC. Full variable domain (outside the CDR3, taken from reference TRBV19 and TRBJ2-7): DGGITQSPKYLFRKEGQNVTLSCEQNLNHDAMYWYRQDPGQGLRLIYYSQIVNDFQKGDIAEGYSVSREKKESFPLTVTSAQKNPTAFYLCASSSQGTSGSYEQYFGPGTRLTVT.

The chain couples TRBV5-1 to TRBJ2-1; D is uncertain. Germline-derived CDR1 and CDR2 are SGHRS and YFSETQ. Trimming removed 5 bases from V and 6 bases from J, with 9 bases in between. The CDR3 is 12 residues long. The DNA of the CDR3 is TGCGCCAGCAGATATGGCAGCAATGAGCAGTTCTTC. Translated, it gives CASRYGSNEQFF.

CDR3 region: CASSEGEGTAEAFF. In DNA form, the CDR3 reads TGTGCCAGCAGCGAGGGAGAGGGGACAGCTGAAGCTTTCTTT. The chain recombines TRBV9 with TRBJ1-1; 7 nucleotides align to TRBD1. The V gene's germline CDR1 is SGDLS and CDR2 YYNGEE. The CDR3 is made up of 14 amino acids. Trimming cost V 3 bases and J 6 bases; bases outside gene matches: 8.

The chain uses TRBV7-2 and TRBJ2-3; 13 bases agree with TRBD2. The CDR3 is made up of 17 amino acids. Looked up from germline, CDR1 is SGHTA and CDR2 is FQGNSA. Germline trimming cut 4 bases from V and 5 bases from J; bases unmatched to any gene: 9. The chain's CDR3 is CASSSQTSGRAVDTQYF. CDR3 DNA: TGTGCCAGCAGCTCCCAAACTAGCGGGAGGGCGGTAGATACGCAGTATTTT.

The V and J genes are TRBV11-2 and TRBJ1-2, with D possibly being TRBD1 (6 bases). The CDR3 contains 14 residues. CDR1 is SGHAT and CDR2 is FQNNGV in the germline V gene. Between the trimmed V and J ends, which lost 10 bases and 6 bases, there was a span of 21 bases. CDR3: CATFSLTGRHGYTF. The CDR3 nucleotides read TGTGCCACCTTCAGCTTGACAGGAAGACATGGCTACACCTTC.

V and J are TRBV10-2 and TRBJ1-3; D is unclear. Germline V gives CDR1 WSHSY, CDR2 SAAADI. The CDR3 extends over 14 amino acids. Between the trimmed V and J ends, which lost 0 bases and 2 bases, there was a span of 5 bases. The CDR3 DNA reads as TGCGCCAGCAGTGAGTCAGCAACTGGAAACACCATATATTTT. This codes for CASSESATGNTIYF.

The chain joins TRBV4-1 to TRBJ2-3; D call uncertain. The V gene's germline CDR1 is MGHRA and CDR2 YSYEKL. CDR3 size: 14 residues. The ends were cut back, 0 bases at V and 6 bases at J, with 10 bases in the middle. This CDR3 reads CASSQDPSSDTQYF. The CDR3 DNA sequence: TGCGCCAGCAGCCAAGATCCGTCGTCGGATACGCAGTATTTT.

The rearrangement links TRBV18 to TRBJ2-5; possible D gene TRBD1, 6 bases. CDR3 length: 16 amino acids. V gave up 3 bases and J gave up 1 base, with 15 bases separating them. CDR1 KGHSH and CDR2 LQKENI come from the germline V gene. The CDR3 DNA is TGTGCCAGCTCACCCAACGTTTACAGGGCCCAAGAGACCCAGTACTTC. As protein: CASSPNVYRAQETQYF.